What follows are 32 T cell receptor beta chains derived from one specimen sequenced in a study of cytomegalovirus exposure and HLA in healthy donors. Assay used: immunoSEQ multiplex PCR; TCRdb lists only in-frame clones, some missing. Of fewer than 400,000 clones listed, roughly 85% are singletons. Sequenced input: PBMCs. The receptor set was obtained from a woman younger than 35 in good health and CMV-seronegative.

V gene TRBV5-1 combines with J gene TRBJ2-7; 9 bases are a match to TRBD2. Germline CDR1 is SGHRS and CDR2 is YFSETQ. V dropped 5 bases and J dropped 1; count of bases not matched to a gene: 7. The CDR3 runs 15 residues. The CDR3, as DNA: TGCGCCAGCAGACCACTAGCGGGCGGTTCCTACGAGCAGTACTTC. As protein: CASRPLAGGSYEQYF.

CDR3 protein: CASSPSAGASSVAKNIQYF. CDR3 bases: TGTGCCAGCAGTCCTTCAGCGGGGGCAAGTTCCGTAGCCAAAAACATTCAGTACTTC. The chain links TRBV28 to TRBJ2-4, with 8 bases identical to TRBD2. The germline CDR1 and CDR2 sequences are MDHEN and SYDVKM. This CDR3 is 19 amino acids long. J was trimmed by 0 bases and V by 5 bases; bases with no gene match: 15.

This sequence joins TRBV20-1 and TRBJ2-7; D may be TRBD2 (5 bases). V was cut by 5 bases and J by 4 bases, with 9 bases left in between. CDR3 length: 11 amino acids. In germline, CDR1 is DFQATT, CDR2 SNEGSKA (reference sequence). CDR3 DNA: TGCAGTGCTGATAGCGATTACGAGCAGTACTTC. Encoded protein: CSADSDYEQYF.

In the case of this clone: The same CDR3 can be traced to other DNA sequences in this sample. This chain links TRBV5-1 with TRBJ2-7; perhaps TRBD1 as D (5 bases). This CDR3 has 14 residues. CDR1 is SGHRS and CDR2 is YFSETQ in the germline V gene. V gave up 0 bases and J gave up 2 bases, with 9 bases separating them. The CDR3 sequence: CASSLGQGPYEQYF. CDR3 bases: TGCGCCAGCAGCTTGGGGCAGGGCCCCTACGAGCAGTACTTC.

This clone occurred once. The rearrangement links TRBV4-2 to TRBJ2-1; the match to TRBD2 covers 10 bases. V shed 5 bases and J 6 bases; nucleotides not matched to a gene: 7. CDR1 is LGHNA and CDR2 is YNFKEQ in the germline V gene. The CDR3 extends over 15 amino acids. CDR3 DNA: TGTGCCAGCAGCAAAGGACTAGCGGAACTCAATGAGCAGTTCTTC. It encodes CASSKGLAELNEQFF.

This sequence joins TRBV10-2 and TRBJ2-7, with TRBD2 matching 9 bases. From germline, CDR1 is WSHSY and CDR2 SAAADI. The CDR3 covers 16 residues. V was clipped by 4 bases and J by 5 bases; unmatched bases: 12. The CDR3 DNA reads as TGCGCCAGCAGTGTCGTCGTAGCGGGAGAGCCCCACGAGCAGTACTTC. Translation: CASSVVVAGEPHEQYF.

The chain carries TRBV27 and TRBJ2-1, with a tentative D call TRBD2 (5 bases). This CDR3 spans 15 amino acids. Germline lookup yields CDR1 MNHEY and CDR2 SMNVEV (reference sequence). V dropped 6 bases and J dropped 0 bases, with 12 bases sitting between them. This chain's CDR3 is CASSPRESSYNEQFF. The CDR3, as DNA: TGTGCCAGCAGCCCCCGGGAAAGCTCCTACAATGAGCAGTTCTTC.

V gene TRBV28 combines with J gene TRBJ2-2; possibly TRBD1 for D (6 bases). Trimming took off 8 bases at V and 2 bases at J, with 12 bases between the two ends. Germline V lookup: CDR1 MDHEN, CDR2 SYDVKM. The CDR3 is made up of 14 amino acids. In DNA form, the CDR3 reads TGTGCCAGCCTCGACAGGACCAACACCGGGGAGCTGTTTTTT. Protein sequence: CASLDRTNTGELFF.

The DNA for the CDR3 is TGTGCCAGCAGCTGGACTAGCGGGAGTCCAGATACGCAGTATTTT. This gives the protein CASSWTSGSPDTQYF. This chain links TRBV6-5 with TRBJ2-3, with 13 bases aligning to TRBD2. CDR1 is MNHEY, CDR2 SVGAGI, per germline. The junction had 4 bases not matched to a gene; V was cut back by 6 bases and J by 4 bases. This CDR3 is 15 amino acids long.

The CDR3 DNA reads as TGTGCCAGCAGTTCCCTTGACGGACTAGCGGGGACCTACGAGCAGTACTTC. As protein: CASSSLDGLAGTYEQYF. The rearrangement joins TRBV27 to TRBJ2-7, with 12 bases aligning to TRBD2. CDR3 length: 17 residues. The V and J ends lost 4 bases and 2 bases, in that order; junction bases with no gene match: 9. Germline lookup yields CDR1 MNHEY and CDR2 SMNVEV (reference sequence).

The chain carries TRBV18 and TRBJ1-4; D may be TRBD1 (6 bases). V lost 3 bases and J lost 5, with 10 bases in between. CDR1 is KGHSH and CDR2 is LQKENI in the germline V gene. The CDR3 sequence is 14 residues long. For the CDR3, the DNA is TGTGCCAGCTCACCCCAACAGGGAAATGAAAAACTGTTTTTT. It encodes CASSPQQGNEKLFF.

The gene calls are TRBV7-6 and TRBJ2-1; 8 positions agree with TRBD2. This CDR3 spans 17 amino acids. The germline V gene has CDR1 SGHVS and CDR2 FNYEAQ. V lost 5 bases and J lost 0; bases outside the gene matches: 9. The CDR3, as DNA: TGTGCCAGCAGCCCCGTCGGCGGGAGGAACTCCTACAATGAGCAGTTCTTC. Amino acids: CASSPVGGRNSYNEQFF.

The gene calls are TRBV7-9 and TRBJ2-7; 9 bases align to TRBD2. J was trimmed by 3 bases and V by 5 bases; bases with no gene match: 11. This CDR3 is 16 amino acids long. Germline CDR1 is SEHNR and CDR2 is FQNEAQ (reference sequence). Written as DNA, the CDR3 is TGTGCCAGCAGCCCCCGGGGTTTAGCGGGAGACTACGAGCAGTACTTC. This gives the protein CASSPRGLAGDYEQYF.

The chain links TRBV4-1 to TRBJ1-3; D perhaps matches TRBD1 (5 bases). This CDR3 has 15 amino acids. Looked up from germline, CDR1 is MGHRA and CDR2 is YSYEKL. The V end lost 0 bases, the J end lost 4 bases, and 10 bases lay between the germline ends. The chain's CDR3 is CASSQEAGEGNTIYF. CDR3 DNA sequence: TGCGCCAGCAGCCAAGAAGCGGGGGAGGGAAACACCATATATTTT.

This clone showed up just once. This chain uses TRBV30 with TRBJ2-2; 7 bases fit TRBD2. The CDR3 length is 13 residues. Losses at the gene ends were 0 bases for V and 6 bases for J; bases not matched to a gene: 1. Germline V gives CDR1 GTSNPN, CDR2 SVGIG (reference sequence). The CDR3: CAWSVGGAGELFF. The CDR3 nucleotides read TGTGCCTGGAGTGTTGGGGGGGCCGGGGAGCTGTTTTTT.

This clone was recorded many times. This chain links TRBV27 with TRBJ2-7; D call uncertain. Trimming shortened V by 0 bases and J by 6 bases, and 9 bases separated the two germline ends. The CDR3 extends over 13 amino acids. Per germline, CDR1 MNHEY and CDR2 SMNVEV (reference sequence). CDR3 sequence reads: CASSLSISGEQYF. Written as DNA, the CDR3 is TGTGCCAGCAGTTTATCGATATCCGGCGAGCAGTACTTC.

The genes are TRBV29-1 and TRBJ1-2; D gene uncertain. The germline CDR1 and CDR2 sequences are SQVTM and ANQGSEA. The V gene lost 0 bases and the J gene lost 13 bases, with 15 bases spanning the gap. This CDR3 spans 12 amino acids. The CDR3 is CSVEESGSLSTF. The DNA of the CDR3 is TGCAGCGTTGAAGAATCGGGTTCTCTAAGCACCTTC.

The rearrangement uses TRBV6-1 and TRBJ2-7; 10 bases align to TRBD2. The trim removed 1 base at V and 1 base at J, leaving 7 bases unmatched. The CDR3 sequence is 17 residues long. Germline assignment: CDR1 MNHNS and CDR2 SASEGT. The CDR3 is CASSEELAGYLSYEQYF. CDR3 nucleotides: TGTGCCAGCAGTGAAGAACTAGCGGGATACTTATCCTACGAGCAGTACTTC.

This chain connects TRBV6-6 to TRBJ2-7; 8 nucleotides align to TRBD1. Germline V gene sequence: CDR1 MNHNY, CDR2 SVGAGI (reference sequence). The CDR3 totals 15 residues. J gave up 2 bases and V 5 bases, and 8 bases lay outside the gene matches. The DNA of the CDR3 is TGTGCCAGCAGTCCCGGACAGGGAGCTACCTACGAGCAGTACTTC. It codes for CASSPGQGATYEQYF.

This CDR3 reads CATSRQGGEAFF. CDR3 coding DNA: TGTGCCACCAGCAGGCAGGGGGGCGAAGCTTTCTTT. V usage is TRBV15 and J usage is TRBJ1-1; TRBD1 matches 7 bases. Looked up from germline, CDR1 is LNHNV and CDR2 is YYDKDF (reference sequence). The CDR3 contains 12 residues. The V and J ends lost 3 bases and 8 bases, in that order; junction bases with no gene match: 3.

J is TRBJ2-1 and V is TRBV6-6; 12 bases agree with TRBD2. Trimming at V came to 2 bases and at J to 6 bases, leaving 5 bases not matched to a gene. This CDR3 contains 16 residues. Germline V gene lookup returns CDR1 MNHNY and CDR2 SVGAGI (reference sequence). CDR3 sequence reads: CASSYPTSGRPNEQFF. The CDR3 nucleotides read TGTGCCAGCAGTTACCCCACTAGCGGGAGGCCCAATGAGCAGTTCTTC.

In regard to this clone: The same CDR3 can be traced to other DNA sequences in this sample. This sequence joins TRBV20-1 and TRBJ2-5; D remains ambiguous. V shed 5 bases and J shed 2 bases, with 3 bases lying between them. Germline CDR1 is DFQATT and CDR2 is SNEGSKA (reference sequence). This CDR3 has 10 amino acids. In DNA form, the CDR3 reads TGCAGTGCTCTTCAAGAGACCCAGTACTTC. Protein: CSALQETQYF.

This clone was observed once. This chain joins TRBV7-3 and TRBJ2-3, with D possibly TRBD2 on 5 matching bases. V was pared by 5 bases and J by 0 bases, with 9 bases between. Germline assignment: CDR1 SGHTA and CDR2 FQGTGA. The CDR3 extends over 14 amino acids. The CDR3 loop reads CASSPGLSTDTQYF. Written as DNA, the CDR3 is TGTGCCAGCAGCCCCGGACTCAGCACAGATACGCAGTATTTT.

The chain carries TRBV2 and TRBJ2-1; 14 bases agree with TRBD2. The CDR3 has 17 amino acids. Per the germline V gene, CDR1 is SNHLY and CDR2 is FYNNEI. The J segment lost 5 bases and the V segment lost 8 bases, leaving 11 bases of the junction unmatched. CDR3 amino acids: CASSGTSGSLSHNEQFF. CDR3 nucleotide sequence: TGTGCCAGCTCGGGGACTAGCGGGAGTTTATCGCACAATGAGCAGTTCTTC.

The V and J genes are TRBV28 and TRBJ1-2, with D tentatively TRBD1 (5 bases). This CDR3 is 14 amino acids long. The V end was cut by 6 bases, the J end by 11 bases, with 22 bases between. CDR1 and CDR2 (germline): MDHEN, SYDVKM. The chain's CDR3 is CASRGEVGAGWYTF. CDR3 nucleotides: TGTGCCAGCAGGGGGGAGGTCGGGGCAGGGTGGTACACCTTC.

The chain couples TRBV5-4 to TRBJ1-4, with unresolved D. Germline V gives CDR1 SGHNT, CDR2 YYREEE (reference sequence). Between the trimmed V and J ends, which lost 2 bases and 4 bases, there was a span of 9 bases. The CDR3 runs 14 residues. CDR3 in amino acids: CASSFWQDNEKLFF. The CDR3 DNA reads TGTGCCAGCAGCTTTTGGCAGGATAATGAAAAACTGTTTTTT.

The chain joins TRBV19 to TRBJ1-5, with 7 bases aligning to TRBD1. The V segment lost 6 bases and the J segment 6 bases; nucleotides outside the gene matches: 8. Per the germline V gene, CDR1 is LNHDA and CDR2 is SQIVND (reference sequence). The CDR3 covers 14 residues. CDR3: CASRGGGDGQPQHF. The CDR3 bases are TGTGCCAGTAGAGGAGGGGGCGACGGTCAGCCCCAGCATTTT.

This chain joins TRBV2 and TRBJ1-2; 9 bases agree with TRBD1. This CDR3 has 12 residues. The germline CDR1 and CDR2 sequences are SNHLY and FYNNEI. The V segment lost 8 bases and the J segment 7 bases; nucleotides outside the gene matches: 5. The DNA of the CDR3 is TGTGCCAGCGGGGTGACAGGGGGTGGCTACACCTTC. Residues: CASGVTGGGYTF.

This chain joins TRBV7-9 and TRBJ2-4, with 14 bases matching TRBD2. Per germline, CDR1 SEHNR and CDR2 FQNEAQ (reference sequence). Trimming took 5 bases from V and 5 from J; bases not matched to a gene: 8. This CDR3 region has 17 residues. The CDR3 loop is CASSAGTSGRGENIQYF. CDR3 coding DNA: TGTGCCAGCAGCGCCGGGACTAGCGGGAGAGGGGAAAACATTCAGTACTTC.

This chain joins TRBV4-3 and TRBJ1-1; 9 positions match TRBD1. This CDR3 is 14 amino acids long. Per the germline V gene, CDR1 is LGHNA and CDR2 is YSLEER. The ends lost 3 bases at V and 5 bases at J; junction bases unmatched: 4. The CDR3 DNA sequence: TGCGCCAGCAGCCAGGACAGGGGCGAAACTGAAGCTTTCTTT. As protein: CASSQDRGETEAFF.

The table lists this clone with a count of one. J is TRBJ2-7 and V is TRBV6-5, with 8 bases that match TRBD2. The V and J ends lost 5 bases and 2 bases, in that order; junction bases with no gene match: 5. The germline gives CDR1 MNHEY, CDR2 SVGAGI. This CDR3 spans 14 amino acids. The CDR3 is CASSPLAVPYEQYF. The CDR3 region has the DNA TGTGCCAGCAGTCCACTAGCGGTACCCTACGAGCAGTACTTC.

This clone was recorded only once. The genes are TRBV5-1 and TRBJ2-2; 9 bases agree with TRBD1. Trimming removed 1 base from V and 3 bases from J; junction bases left unmatched: 4. The CDR3 length is 16 residues. In germline, CDR1 is SGHRS, CDR2 YFSETQ. CDR3 nucleotides: TGCGCCAGCAGCTTGACCGGGACAGGGTACACCGGGGAGCTGTTTTTT. It yields the protein CASSLTGTGYTGELFF. The variable domain in full, with the rest retrieved from reference TRBV5-1 and TRBJ2-2, is KAGVTQTPRYLIKTRGQQVTLSCSPISGHRSVSWYQQTPGQGLQFLFEYFSETQRNKGNFPGRFSGRQFSNSRSEMNVSTLELGDSALYLCASSLTGTGYTGELFFGEGSRLTVL.